This TCR beta chain was retrieved from a study of CD8 T cells in Susac syndrome (dated by TCRdb to about 2019). Study-wide context: Among the Susac syndrome patients who were sequenced, clinically active disease was present in over 5 and clinical remission was observed in roughly eight. At blood withdrawal, Susac syndrome patients were either therapy-naive, taking corticosteroids (in some cases with IVIg as well), or taking IVIg alone. The study used repertoire sequencing to test whether antigen drove CD8+ T cell activation and differentiation in Susac syndrome. The clonality of the CD8+ T cell repertoire was compared across approximately eleven healthy donors, some 14 Susac syndrome patients and under 18 multiple sclerosis patients. Findings and caveats that apply to the study as a whole: The TCR sequencing and HLA analysis was acknowledged to have included a relatively small number of individuals. Clonal expansion was seen in Susac syndrome CD8+ repertoires, peaking in CD8+ TEMRA cells and being greater in clinically active patients than in remitting ones. In the total CD8+ and CD8+ TEMRA repertoires, 15 to 20 and five Susac-specific public clones, respectively, were identified.

High-throughput TCR beta sequencing profiled peripheral blood CD8+ and CD4+ T cells from healthy donors, Susac syndrome patients and multiple sclerosis patients. Susac syndrome patients met recently defined diagnostic criteria for definite or probable disease. Bulk CD8+ and CD4+ T cells were purified magnetically by negative isolation, whereas CD8+ TEMRA cells were enriched by FACS. Blood was drawn into EDTA tubes, processed within 24 hours, and PBMCs were isolated by density gradient centrifugation. PBMCs intended for TCR sequencing were cryopreserved in liquid nitrogen and thawed later in a water bath at 37 degrees C. The sorted or isolated CD4+, CD8+ and CD8+ TEMRA cells had a purity of 90% or higher. From the germline V gene, CDR1 is SNHLY and CDR2 is FYNNEI. V is cut back by 7 bases and J by 5 bases, with 9 bases in the junction unmatched. Reading from cysteine to phenylalanine, the CDR3 counts 15 amino acids. Kept here is only the CDR3 DNA, which spans 45 bases and is read in frame from base 1.

In the case of this clonotype: Its antigen remains unidentified. No base qualities exist here, and no much larger clone lies one base off it.

RNA was extracted with the RNeasy kit and roughly 0.45 to 1 ug was reverse transcribed using random hexamers. TCR beta CDR3 regions were amplified with the immunoSEQ multiplex PCR assay covering 54 Vbeta and 13 Jbeta segments. PCR amplification bias was corrected by using a synthetic template baseline for primer optimization and computational correction. The study's processing was this. Reads were assigned to V, D and J genes according to IMGT and analyzed in immunoSEQ Analyzer, with only productive sequences retained. To calculate clonality, Shannon entropy was normalized by log2 of the number of productive unique sequences and then subtracted from one. Public and private clones were assessed among the 100 most prevalent clones of each patient and control. Clones were defined as Susac-specific when absent from the healthy and MS cohorts, from about 970 published viral clones and from other ImmuneACCESS disease sequences. In TCRdb, the public reads were trimmed at Q25 with fastp and aligned with MiXCR, with productive beta chains retained. Records with the same CDR3 protein are collapsed into one entry carrying the most frequent genes and DNA. The V and J calls were determined by TCRdb, not by the authors. This sample gives around 23,000 distinct CDR3 sequences in total; 80% to 95% of them show up just once. 0.55% to 0.7% of the sample goes to the ten largest clones.

The receptor's source is a human donor with Susac syndrome. The source material was CD8+ T cells from PBMCs. The chain couples TRBV2 to TRBJ2-1, with 9 central nucleotides matching TRBD1. The CDR3 amino acid sequence is: CASTSDRGAHNEQFF. The DNA sequence is TGTGCCAGCACCTCGGACAGGGGTGCCCACAATGAGCAGTTCTTC. Beyond the CDR3, the reference TRBV2 and TRBJ2-1 genes provide the residues; the full variable domain reads: EPEVTQTPSHQVTQMGQEVILRCVPISNHLYFYWYRQILGQKVEFLVSFYNNEISEKSEIFDDQFSVERPDGSNFTLKIRSTKLEDSAMYFCASTSDRGAHNEQFFGPGTRLTVL.